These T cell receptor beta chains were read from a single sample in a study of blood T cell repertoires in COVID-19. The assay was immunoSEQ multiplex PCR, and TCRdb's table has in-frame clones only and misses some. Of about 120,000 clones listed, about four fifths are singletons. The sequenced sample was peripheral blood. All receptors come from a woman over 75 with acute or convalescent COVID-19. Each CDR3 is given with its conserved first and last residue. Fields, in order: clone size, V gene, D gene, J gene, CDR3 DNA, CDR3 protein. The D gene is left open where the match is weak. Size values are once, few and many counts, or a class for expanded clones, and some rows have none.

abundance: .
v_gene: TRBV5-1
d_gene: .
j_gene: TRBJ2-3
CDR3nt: TGCGCCAGCAACCTCCTGGGGCTCGGGACAGATACGCAGTATTTT
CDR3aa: CASNLLGLGTDTQYF

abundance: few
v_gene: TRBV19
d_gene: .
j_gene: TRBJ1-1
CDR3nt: TGTGCCAGTAGTCTCGACTCGGGCACTGAAGCTTTCTTT
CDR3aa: CASSLDSGTEAFF

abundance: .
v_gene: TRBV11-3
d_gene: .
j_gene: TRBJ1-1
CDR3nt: TGTGCCAGCAGCTCCGGGGAGTACACTGAAGCTTTCTTT
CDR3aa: CASSSGEYTEAFF

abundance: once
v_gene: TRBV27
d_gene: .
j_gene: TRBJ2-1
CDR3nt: TGTGCCAGCAGTGGGGACATTCCCACATACAATGAGCAGTTCTTC
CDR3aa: CASSGDIPTYNEQFF

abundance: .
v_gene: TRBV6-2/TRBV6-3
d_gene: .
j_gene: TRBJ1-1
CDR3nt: TGTGCCAGCAGTTACTCGAACCGGGAAGCTTTCTTT
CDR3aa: CASSYSNREAFF

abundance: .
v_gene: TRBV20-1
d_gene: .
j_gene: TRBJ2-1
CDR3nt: TGCAGTGCTATGGGGGCGCATGAGCAGTTCTTC
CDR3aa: CSAMGAHEQFF

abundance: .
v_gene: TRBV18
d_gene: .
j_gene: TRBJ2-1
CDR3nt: TGTGCCAGCTCCCCAAGAGTATACAATGAGCAGTTCTTC
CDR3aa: CASSPRVYNEQFF

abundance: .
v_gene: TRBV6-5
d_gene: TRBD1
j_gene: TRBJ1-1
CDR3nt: TGTGCCAGCAGTTACTTCGACAGGGTAACTGAAGCTTTCTTT
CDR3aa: CASSYFDRVTEAFF

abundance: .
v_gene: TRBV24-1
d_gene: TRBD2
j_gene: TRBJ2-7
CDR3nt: TGTGCCACCAGTGATTCCGGGACTAGCGGGCCTTCCTACGAGCAGTACTTC
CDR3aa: CATSDSGTSGPSYEQYF

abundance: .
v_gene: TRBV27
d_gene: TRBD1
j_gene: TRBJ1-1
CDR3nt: TGTGCCAGCAGTTTAAGCCCTGGACAGGGGGCGGTTGAAGCTTTCTTT
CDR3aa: CASSLSPGQGAVEAFF

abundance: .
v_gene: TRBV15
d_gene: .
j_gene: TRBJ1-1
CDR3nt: TGTGCCACCAGCAGAGATCCCAGGGGTAGAACTGAAGCTTTCTTT
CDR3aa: CATSRDPRGRTEAFF

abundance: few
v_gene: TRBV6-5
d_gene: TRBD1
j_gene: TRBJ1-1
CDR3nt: TGTGCCAGCGGTCCACAGGGGGCGGCCCTTGAAGCTTTCTTT
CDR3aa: CASGPQGAALEAFF

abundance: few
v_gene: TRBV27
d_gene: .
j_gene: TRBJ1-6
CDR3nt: TGTGCCAGCAGTTCCTCTCAGAATTCACCCCTCCACTTT
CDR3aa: CASSSSQNSPLHF

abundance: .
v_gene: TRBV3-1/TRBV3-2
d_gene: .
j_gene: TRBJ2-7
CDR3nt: TGTGCCAGCAGCCCCGGGATTTTGGAGAACTACGAGCAGTACTTC
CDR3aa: CASSPGILENYEQYF

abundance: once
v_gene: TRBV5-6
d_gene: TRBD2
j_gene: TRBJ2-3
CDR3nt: TGTGCCAGCAGCTTAACTAGCGGTAGCACAGATACGCAGTATTTT
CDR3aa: CASSLTSGSTDTQYF

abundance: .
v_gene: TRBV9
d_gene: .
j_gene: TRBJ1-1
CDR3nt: TGTGCCAGCAGCTTCGGGGAGGGGAACACTGAAGCTTTCTTT
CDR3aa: CASSFGEGNTEAFF

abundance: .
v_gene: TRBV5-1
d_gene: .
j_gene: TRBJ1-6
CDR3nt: TGCGCCAGCAGCTTGGGGGCGCCCCCTAATTCACCCCTCCACTTT
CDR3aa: CASSLGAPPNSPLHF

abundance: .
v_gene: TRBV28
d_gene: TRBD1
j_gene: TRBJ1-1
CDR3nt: TGTGCCAGCAGTTCTGGACAGGGTTGGGGTGAAGCTTTCTTT
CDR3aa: CASSSGQGWGEAFF

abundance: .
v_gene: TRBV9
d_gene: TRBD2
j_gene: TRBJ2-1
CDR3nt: TGTGCCAGCAGCGCCTCCGGGACTAGCAAAGAGCAGTTCTTC
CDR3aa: CASSASGTSKEQFF

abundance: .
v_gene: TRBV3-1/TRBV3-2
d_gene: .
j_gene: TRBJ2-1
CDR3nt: TGTGCCAGCAGCCCCTCGGGGTGGGCCTACAATGAGCAGTTCTTC
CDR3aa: CASSPSGWAYNEQFF

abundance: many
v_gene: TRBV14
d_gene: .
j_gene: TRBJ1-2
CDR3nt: TGTGCCAGCAGCCAAGACGCCAGGCCTTATGGCTACACCTTC
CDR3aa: CASSQDARPYGYTF

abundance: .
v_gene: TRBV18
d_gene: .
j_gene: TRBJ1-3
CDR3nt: TGTGCCAGCTCACCCACAGCTTACTCTGGAAACACCATATATTTT
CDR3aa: CASSPTAYSGNTIYF